What follows is one T cell receptor (beta chain) and its context. Its antigen is currently not known. The conserved phenylalanine or tryptophan is not found at the CDR3 terminus, so this likely reflects a read error. The limits of the CDR3 on the DNA are not certain, so only TCRdb's listed CDR3 is given. These data originate in a study of tumor-infiltrating lymphocytes in primary liver carcinoma listed by TCRdb under 2017. A note on the overall study: Of the five patients (three men and two women, aged 30 to 69 years), four had hepatocellular carcinoma and one had combined HCC and intrahepatic cholangiocarcinoma. The tumors of the five patients were staged as T1-T3 N0M0, with maximum diameters ranging from roughly 4.2 to 11 cm. Each sample produced about 3.5 to 7.13 million productive TCRbeta reads, and read depth showed no significant difference between tissue types. The study combined TCRbeta repertoire sequencing, expression microarrays and whole-exome sequencing across five regions of each liver tumor, with adjacent normal tissue and blood. A total of some 35 specimens from 5 patients went through TCRbeta repertoire sequencing, namely 25 tumor regions, 5 adjacent noncancerous liver tissues and 5 peripheral blood samples. To link TCRbeta repertoire diversity to the local molecular phenotype, the 25 or so tumor region samples were profiled with Agilent mRNA microarrays. Technical replicate repertoires showed high reproducibility, with mean shared-clone rates around 0.91 and correlation coefficients above 0.95. Findings and caveats that apply to the study as a whole: Only the TCR beta chain was sequenced, so true repertoire diversity is likely underestimated because unpaired alpha chains were not captured. Only four or five patients were included in the study, and the authors note that the findings should be validated in a larger study. Bulk unsorted samples precluded comparing CD4+ and CD8+ T cell repertoires. The top 250 clones accounted for a significantly greater share of the repertoire in tumors than in blood (p = 0.039). Just about 7.5-24% of top clones turned up in all five regions of a tumor, which suggests spatial heterogeneity among tumor-infiltrating T cells. Consistent with antigen-driven expansion, pairs of tumor regions showed higher repertoire overlap (mean roughly 35%) than either tumor-adjacent pairs (about 17%) or tumor-blood pairs (approximately 15%).

TCRbeta-specific cDNA was reverse-transcribed from about 500 ng total RNA using a constant-region primer and ProtoScript II reverse transcriptase. Construction of the TCRbeta libraries relied on three nested rounds of multiplex PCR, following a slightly modified ARM-PCR procedure. A final 25-cycle PCR with Deep VentR polymerase added sample barcodes and Illumina adapters. Amplicons of 200-500 bp were gel-purified with a QIAquick gel extraction kit before sequencing. TCRbeta amplicons were sequenced on an Illumina HiSeq 2500 with 250-bp paired-end reads. Per the authors' processing: Trimmomatic v0.33 was used to quality-trim the reads, and FLASH v1.2.11 was used to merge paired reads so that full CDR3 sequences could be recovered. V, D and J germline segments were assigned to the rearranged TCRbeta sequences using MiGEC v1.2.1b. VDJtools v1.0.0 computed clonotype statistics and Shannon-Wiener diversity indices. To cut down on sampling bias, every analysis after diversity analysis relied on just the 250 most abundant clonotypes from each sample. TCRdb applied fastp at Q25 and MiXCR to the public reads, then kept only in-frame beta chains. Each CDR3 protein appears once, grouped with its most common genes and DNA. The V and J calls were not made by the authors but by TCRdb's processing. This sample lists some 120,000 distinct CDR3 sequences; approximately 64% were detected once. The top ten hold about 8% of the sample.

Total RNA and DNA were co-extracted without cell sorting from 20-30 mg of bulk tissue using the AllPrep DNA/RNA mini kit. Surgical resection was performed in China between 2015 and early 2016 on about 5 patients with histopathologically diagnosed primary liver carcinoma. At the time of sampling, the patients had chronic HBV infection and had not received any treatment. Five spatially separated regions were sampled per tumor: superior, inferior, left-lateral and right-lateral poles, plus the tumor centre. According to histology, viable tumor cells made up more than 90% of every tumor sample. Pieces of fresh tumor and adjacent tissue were cut in half, with one half kept in RNAlater at -80 degrees C and the other half sent for histology. The TCR was taken from a woman in her fifties or sixties with primary liver carcinoma and hepatitis B virus infection. Specimen: liver tumor tissue from sampling region 3. What the cell subset or site label conveys for this sample: tumor region T3, left-lateral pole.

CDR3 protein: CASSLRAGNTDTHYL. The chain couples TRBV12-3 or TRBV12-4 to TRBJ2-3; the table names TRBD1, a call not compared with the DNA. The CDR3 extends over 15 residues, inclusive of both ends.